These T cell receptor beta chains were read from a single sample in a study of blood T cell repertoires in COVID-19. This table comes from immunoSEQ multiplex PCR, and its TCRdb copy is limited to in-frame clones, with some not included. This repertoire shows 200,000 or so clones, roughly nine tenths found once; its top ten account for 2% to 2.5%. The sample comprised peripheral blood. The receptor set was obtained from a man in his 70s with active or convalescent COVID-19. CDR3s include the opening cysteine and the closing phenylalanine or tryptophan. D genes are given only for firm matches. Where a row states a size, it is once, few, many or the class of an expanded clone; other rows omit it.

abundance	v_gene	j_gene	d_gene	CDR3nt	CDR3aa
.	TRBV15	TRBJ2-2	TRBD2	TGTGCCACCAGCAGACCCCCGGGACTAGCGGGGGGGCCGAACACCGGGGAGCTGTTTTTT	CATSRPPGLAGGPNTGELFF
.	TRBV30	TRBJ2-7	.	TGTGCCTGGAGTGTACATGGGGCAGAGCAGTACTTC	CAWSVHGAEQYF
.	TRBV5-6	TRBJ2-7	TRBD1	TGTGCCAGCACCCAAACAGGGGGCAATCGGTACGAGCAGTACTTC	CASTQTGGNRYEQYF
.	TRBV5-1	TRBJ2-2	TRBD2	TGCGCCAGCAGCACGGGACTAGTCGACGGGGAGCTGTTTTTT	CASSTGLVDGELFF
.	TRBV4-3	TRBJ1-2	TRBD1	TGCGCCAGCAGCCCCCTACAGGGGACAACCCATGGCTACACCTTC	CASSPLQGTTHGYTF
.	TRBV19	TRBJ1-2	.	TGTGCCAGTAGGACGGGTAACTATGGCTACACCTTC	CASRTGNYGYTF
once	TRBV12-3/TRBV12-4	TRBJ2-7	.	TGTGCCAGCCGTGTATGGGGGGGCAACGAGCAGTACTTC	CASRVWGGNEQYF
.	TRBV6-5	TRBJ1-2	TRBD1	TGTGCCAGCAGCCAGGGACAGGGGGCGGACTATGGCTACACCTTC	CASSQGQGADYGYTF
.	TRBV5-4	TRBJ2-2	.	TGTGCCAGCAGCTTGCCTCCCTTTGGGGGGACGAACACCGGGGAGCTGTTTTTT	CASSLPPFGGTNTGELFF
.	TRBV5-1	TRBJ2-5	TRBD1	TGCGCCAGCAGTTCCGGGACAGGGGGTTTAGAGACCCAGTACTTC	CASSSGTGGLETQYF
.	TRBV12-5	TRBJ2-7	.	TGTGCTAGTGGTTTGACGATTCAGGGCAGGGTGCGGTTCCCTACCTACGAGCAGTACTTC	CASGLTIQGRVRFPTYEQYF
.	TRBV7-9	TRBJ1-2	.	TGTGCCAGCAGCTTAACCCAGGGTTATGGCTACACCTTC	CASSLTQGYGYTF
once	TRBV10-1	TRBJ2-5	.	TGCGCCAGCAGTGCACTTCCCCAAGAGACCCAGTACTTC	CASSALPQETQYF
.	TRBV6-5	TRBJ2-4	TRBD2	TGTGCCAGCAACCCGGGGGGAAACATTCAGTACTTC	CASNPGGNIQYF
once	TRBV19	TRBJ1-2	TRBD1	TGTGCCAGTAGTAGCCTATCCGTCGACAGGGGGCCCTTTAGGGGCTACACCTTC	CASSSLSVDRGPFRGYTF
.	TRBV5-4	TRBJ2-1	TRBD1	TGTGCCAGCAGCTCCCAACAGGGGAATGAGCAGTTCTTC	CASSSQQGNEQFF
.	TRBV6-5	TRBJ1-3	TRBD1	TGTGCCAGCAGGGACAGGAAGGGAAACACCATATATTTT	CASRDRKGNTIYF
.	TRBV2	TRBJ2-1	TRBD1	TGTGCCAGCAGTCTACAGGGGACGTCCTACAATGAGCAGTTCTTC	CASSLQGTSYNEQFF
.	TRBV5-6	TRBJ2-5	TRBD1	TGTGCCAGCAGCCGAAGAATACAGGGGGCGCGTCTGGAGACCCAGTACTTC	CASSRRIQGARLETQYF
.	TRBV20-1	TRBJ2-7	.	TGCAGTGCTAGGGGGGGCTACGAGCAGTACTTC	CSARGGYEQYF
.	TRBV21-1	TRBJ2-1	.	TGTGCCAGCAGCAAAGCGCGGGGGGGCAATGAGCAGTTCTTC	CASSKARGGNEQFF
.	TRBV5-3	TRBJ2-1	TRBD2	TGTGCCAGAACCCTCGGGGGGACCTCCTACAATGAGCAGTTCTTC	CARTLGGTSYNEQFF
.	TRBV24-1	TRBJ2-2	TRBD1	TGTGCCACCAGTTCCACCCTTTTCACAGGGGGAGGCACCGGGGAGCTGTTTTTT	CATSSTLFTGGGTGELFF
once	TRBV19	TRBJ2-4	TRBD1	TGTGCCAGTAGTCTTTGGACAGGGGGGGCGGCCAAAAACATTCAGTACTTC	CASSLWTGGAAKNIQYF